A single count supports the clone carrying this T cell receptor (beta chain). Its antigen is still unknown. The data originate from a study of identifying expanded T cells in peripheral blood. General study results and limits: Variance in clone template counts between roughly two-week samples significantly increased with total template count across all healthy donors. Differentially abundant clones: about 1.1 between replicates, 16.4 at approximately two weeks, approximately 19 at four.

This table comes from immunoSEQ multiplex PCR, and its TCRdb copy is limited to in-frame clones, with some not included. The table lists about 91,000 clones, roughly 90% of them singletons, with 3% to 5% in the top ten. The CDR3 consists of 15 residues. Germline CDR1 reads MNHEY; CDR2 reads SMNVEV (reference sequence). V dropped 3 bases and J dropped 4 bases, with 15 bases sitting between them. This clonotype was obtained from a person aged 18-70 years in good health. Sequencing was performed on blood. The chain is built from TRBV27 and TRBJ1-1; D is undetermined. CDR3 loop: CASSFLGIDGTEAFF. DNA for the CDR3: TGTGCCAGCAGTTTCCTGGGGATAGATGGCACTGAAGCTTTCTTT.